The present entry profiles one T cell receptor beta chain with its context. Its antigen is unknown. No base qualities exist here, and no much larger clone lies one base off it. The data were taken from a study of OX40 agonist ivuxolimab in advanced cancers. Background for the entire study: Ivuxolimab was a fully human IgG2 agonistic monoclonal antibody targeting the costimulatory receptor OX40 (CD134). Intravenous ivuxolimab was administered to patients every 2 weeks at six dose levels: 0.01, 0.1, 0.3, 1.5, 3 and 10 mg/kg. Of the roughly 50 dose-escalation patients, hepatocellular carcinoma was present in around 19, melanoma in around 15, renal cell carcinoma in 9 and head and neck cancer in 9. In the dose-escalation cohort, more than 75% of patients were male, and the mean age was approximately 60 years, with a range of roughly 23 to 85. Prior anti-PD-1, anti-PD-L1 or anti-CTLA-4 therapy was permitted, and checkpoint inhibitors had been received by around 39% of dose-escalation patients. Partial responses occurred in three dose-escalation patients: two with cutaneous melanoma and one with hepatocellular carcinoma. The purpose of peripheral TCRbeta sequencing was to test whether ivuxolimab changed TCR sequence diversity and led to clonal T-cell expansion. The paper describes the monotherapy dose-escalation part (N of about 55 patients) of the phase I trial of ivuxolimab. Findings and caveats that apply to the study as a whole: In partial responders in the 0.1-3.0 mg/kg groups, normalized peripheral clonal expansion was found to be among the lowest, especially among CD8+ T cells. Antigen specificity was not determined for the clonally expanded peripheral T cells. Low levels of normalized T-cell clonal expansion were also seen in some nonresponding patients. At doses of 0.1 to 3.0 mg/kg, clonal expansion of both CD4+ and CD8+ blood T cells was observed from baseline to week 6. On average, CD8+ T cells showed more expanded clones than CD4+ T cells after ivuxolimab.

For sequencing of the TCRbeta CDR3 region, genomic DNA was extracted from the sorted cells. TCRbeta CDR3 regions were sequenced using the immunoSEQ Assay. TCRdb provides this immuneACCESS table in a form limited to in-frame rearrangements. Some clones are lacking; in checked studies, under half of them reflect an unresolved V gene, and why the rest are absent is not known. The sample yields about 45,000 clones; less than 90% were counted once. Around 5.1% of the sample comes from the top ten. The germline V gene (reference sequence) supplies CDR1 LNHDA and CDR2 SQIVND. The cysteine opens and the phenylalanine closes a CDR3 of 15 amino acids. Only the CDR3 portion is preserved as DNA: 45 bases, with reading frame beginning at the first base. Between the V and J ends, shortened by 3 bases and 4 bases respectively, the junction contains 13 bases. The trial excluded patients who had a history of autoimmune disease or were on systemic immunosuppression. In every dose cohort, peripheral blood was drawn for TCR sequencing at baseline, cycle 4 day 1, and cycle 7 day 1. The samples were drawn from a first-in-human, open-label, multicenter phase I dose-escalation trial of ivuxolimab. Adults with locally advanced or metastatic melanoma, renal cell, hepatocellular, or head and neck squamous cell carcinoma were enrolled in the trial. Before TCR sequencing, CD4+ T cells and CD8+ T cells were sorted from peripheral blood as separate populations.

This material consisted of CD4+ or CD8+ T cells sorted from blood, taken in a trial of the OX40 agonist ivuxolimab. The chain joins TRBV19 to TRBJ1-5, with the D gene too uncertain to name. This receptor was identified in an adult with an advanced solid tumor such as melanoma, head and neck, liver or kidney cancer. The CDR3 amino acid sequence is: CASSISGPLNQPQHF. The DNA is as follows: TGTGCCAGTAGTATTTCTGGACCCCTAAATCAGCCCCAGCATTTT.